The 23 T cell receptor beta chains below come from one sample, sequenced in a study of T cell responses to AZD1222 COVID-19 vaccine. Assay: immunoSEQ multiplex PCR; the TCRdb copy retains only in-frame clones and omits some. The table includes roughly 55,000 clones, roughly 87% detected once. Sequencing used peripheral blood, obtained on day 0 of AZD1222 vaccination. The receptors stem from an adult in good health.

This chain uses TRBV9 with TRBJ2-6; 7 bases line up with TRBD1. Germline loops: CDR1 SGDLS, CDR2 YYNGEE. This CDR3 has 16 residues. The V and J ends lost 2 bases and 4 bases, in that order; junction bases with no gene match: 6. CDR3 in amino acids: CASSVGQVVGANVLTF. CDR3 bases: TGTGCCAGCAGCGTTGGACAGGTTGTAGGGGCCAACGTCCTGACTTTC. The full variable domain, completed using reference TRBV9 and TRBJ2-6, is DSGVTQTPKHLITATGQRVTLRCSPRSGDLSVYWYQQSLDQGLQFLIQYYNGEERAKGNILERFSAQQFPDLHSELNLSSLELGDSALYFCASSVGQVVGANVLTFGAGSRLTVL.

The rearrangement links TRBV10-3 to TRBJ1-6; D not resolved. The V gene's germline CDR1 is ENHRY and CDR2 SYGVKD. CDR3 length: 15 amino acids. The germline V and J ends were trimmed by 2 bases and 9 bases, with 14 bases remaining between them. In DNA, the CDR3 is TGTGCCATCAGTGAGGGGAGATGGAGGGCTTCACCCCTCCACTTT. It is translated as CAISEGRWRASPLHF.

This chain connects TRBV7-2 to TRBJ1-2; 7 positions agree with TRBD1. Germline loops: CDR1 SGHTA, CDR2 FQGNSA. The CDR3 covers 13 residues. Trimming removed 3 bases from V and 7 bases from J; junction bases left unmatched: 5. This CDR3 reads CASSLGTDVGYTF. In DNA form, the CDR3 reads TGTGCCAGCAGCTTGGGGACAGACGTTGGCTACACCTTC. Supplemented by reference TRBV7-2 and TRBJ1-2, the full variable domain reads GAGVSQSPSNKVTEKGKDVELRCDPISGHTALYWYRQSLGQGLEFLIYFQGNSAPDKSGLPSDRFSAERTGGSVSTLTIQRTQQEDSAVYLCASSLGTDVGYTFGSGTRLTVV.

The J gene is TRBJ1-2, the V gene TRBV6-2 or TRBV6-3, with 7 bases aligning to TRBD1. CDR3 length: 14 residues. V shed 6 bases, J shed 5 bases, and the junction held 9 bases outside the gene matches. Germline V gene lookup returns CDR1 MNHEY and CDR2 SVGEGT. The CDR3 loop is CASSHGTVTYGYTF. CDR3 DNA: TGTGCCAGCAGCCATGGGACAGTTACGTATGGCTACACCTTC.

V gene TRBV20-1 combines with J gene TRBJ2-5; D gene ambiguous. V was trimmed by 0 bases and J by 5 bases, leaving 4 bases between them. The CDR3 totals 11 residues. Per germline, CDR1 DFQATT and CDR2 SNEGSKA (reference sequence). This chain's CDR3 is CSARDLETQYF. The CDR3 coding sequence is TGCAGTGCTAGAGATCTTGAGACCCAGTACTTC.

The chain employs TRBV5-4 and TRBJ2-1; TRBD1 matches at 10 bases. Germline V lookup: CDR1 SGHNT, CDR2 YYREEE (reference sequence). This CDR3 spans 15 amino acids. The ends lost 3 bases at V and 6 bases at J; junction bases unmatched: 6. The CDR3 sequence is CASSSYWTGGNEQFF. The CDR3 DNA sequence: TGTGCCAGCAGCTCTTACTGGACAGGGGGCAATGAGCAGTTCTTC.

V gene TRBV28 combines with J gene TRBJ1-2, with D tentatively TRBD1 (6 bases). CDR3 length equals 12 residues. The V gene's germline CDR1 is MDHEN and CDR2 SYDVKM. The CDR3 DNA reads as TGTGGCTGCGGACAGCCAAACTATGGCTACACCTTC. Translation gives CGCGQPNYGYTF.

This clone was seen more than once but under ten times. The rearrangement uses TRBV19 and TRBJ2-3, with 7 bases that match TRBD2. Germline V gene lookup returns CDR1 LNHDA and CDR2 SQIVND (reference sequence). Trimming at V came to 8 bases and at J to 0 bases, leaving 8 bases not matched to a gene. The CDR3 loop spans 15 amino acids. The CDR3 protein is CASLNSGHSTDTQYF. DNA of the CDR3: TGTGCCAGTCTAAATAGCGGGCATAGCACAGATACGCAGTATTTT.

V is TRBV30 and J is TRBJ2-1; no reliable D call. Trimming pared 2 bases from V and 7 bases from J, leaving 3 bases between. CDR3 size: 10 residues. Looked up from germline, CDR1 is GTSNPN and CDR2 is SVGIG (reference sequence). CDR3 residues: CAWSQNEQFF. In nucleotides, the CDR3 is TGTGCCTGGAGTCAGAATGAGCAGTTCTTC.

The rearrangement uses TRBV28 and TRBJ1-4; no firm D call. The CDR3 runs 14 residues. V lost 7 bases and J lost 8, with 17 bases in between. Germline V lookup: CDR1 MDHEN, CDR2 SYDVKM. CDR3: CASNPGRRGEKLFF. The CDR3 DNA follows: TGTGCCAGCAATCCCGGGAGGCGAGGGGAAAAACTGTTTTTT.

This clone was detected once. The chain uses TRBV3-1 (or the pseudogene TRBV3-2) and TRBJ2-3, with 9 bases aligning to TRBD2. V trimming: 3 bases; J trimming: 7 bases; junction bases outside the gene matches: 8. Germline V gene data show CDR1 as LGHDT and CDR2 as YNNKEL (reference sequence). This CDR3 has 15 amino acids. This CDR3 reads CASSQVAGAGNTQYF. The DNA of the CDR3 is TGTGCCAGCAGCCAGGTAGCGGGGGCCGGAAATACGCAGTATTTT.

J is TRBJ2-7 and V is TRBV23-1; D gene unclear. TRBV23-1 is labeled an ORF, and its function is uncertain. The CDR3 length is 14 residues. Between the trimmed V and J ends, which lost 1 base and 6 bases, there was a span of 13 bases. The CDR3 sequence is CASSQFRRPCEQYF. The CDR3 DNA follows: TGCGCCAGCAGTCAATTCCGCAGGCCGTGCGAGCAGTACTTC.

This rearrangement joins TRBV10-3 to TRBJ1-2; 10 nucleotides align to TRBD1. Trimming cost V 6 bases and J 8 bases; bases outside gene matches: 12. From germline, CDR1 is ENHRY and CDR2 SYGVKD. The CDR3 extends over 15 amino acids. CDR3 nucleotides: TGTGCCATCAGCAAAAATTCCGGGACAGGGGACGGCTACACCTTC. Its protein product is CAISKNSGTGDGYTF.

The rearrangement joins TRBV7-6 to TRBJ2-2; possibly TRBD1 or TRBD2 for D (5 bases each). Germline V CDR1 and CDR2: SGHVS, FNYEAQ. Deletions cut 1 base from V and 0 bases from J, with 6 bases between. CDR3 length: 15 residues. For the CDR3, the DNA is TGTGCCAGCAGCTTAGGAGGGGCGAACACCGGGGAGCTGTTTTTT. This encodes CASSLGGANTGELFF.

This chain connects TRBV19 to TRBJ1-1; D is undetermined. Trimming took 2 bases from V and 0 from J, leaving 7 bases between them. The CDR3 runs 14 residues. In germline, CDR1 is LNHDA, CDR2 SQIVND (reference sequence). The CDR3 reads CASSISSLNTEAFF. For the CDR3, the DNA is TGTGCCAGTAGTATATCCAGTCTGAACACTGAAGCTTTCTTT.

V gene TRBV2 combines with J gene TRBJ2-7; 9 bases map to TRBD1. V gave up 6 bases and J gave up 5 bases; unmatched junction bases: 8. This CDR3 has 14 residues. Germline V CDR1 and CDR2: SNHLY, FYNNEI. The CDR3 DNA follows: TGTGCCAGCAGGTCGATACAGGGGGCGAACGAGCAGTACTTC. This translates into CASRSIQGANEQYF.

The chain couples TRBV4-1 to TRBJ2-7, with 9 bases that match TRBD2. Per germline, CDR1 MGHRA and CDR2 YSYEKL. V gave up 1 base and J gave up 3 bases; unmatched junction bases: 4. The CDR3 extends over 15 amino acids. DNA for the CDR3: TGCGCCAGCAGCCAAGTGGCGGGGGGGCACTACGAGCAGTACTTC. This encodes CASSQVAGGHYEQYF.

V gene TRBV19 combines with J gene TRBJ2-7, with D possibly being TRBD1 (6 bases). Per the germline V gene, CDR1 is LNHDA and CDR2 is SQIVND (reference sequence). This CDR3 region has 13 residues. V dropped 3 bases and J dropped 4 bases, with 10 bases sitting between them. CDR3 nucleotides: TGTGCCAGTAGTATTGAACAGGGATACGAGCAGTACTTC. It encodes CASSIEQGYEQYF.

The V and J genes are TRBV15 and TRBJ2-3; TRBD1 aligns across 9 bases. The ends lost 0 bases at V and 2 bases at J; junction bases unmatched: 6. This CDR3 has 17 amino acids. CDR1 is LNHNV, CDR2 YYDKDF, per germline (reference sequence). The CDR3 sequence: CATSRDPRTGDTDTQYF. The CDR3 DNA sequence: TGTGCCACCAGCAGAGATCCAAGGACAGGGGACACAGATACGCAGTATTTT.

The chain uses TRBV19 and TRBJ2-7; 8 bases align to TRBD2. There are 15 residues in the CDR3. Per the germline V gene, CDR1 is LNHDA and CDR2 is SQIVND (reference sequence). J gave up 0 bases and V 6 bases, and 7 bases lay outside the gene matches. CDR3 nucleotide sequence: TGTGCCAGTAGCGCGGGGGGACTTGGCTCCTACGAGCAGTACTTC. Encoded protein: CASSAGGLGSYEQYF.

This clone was picked up one time. The V and J genes are TRBV7-2 and TRBJ1-5; D might be TRBD1 (5 bases). The CDR3 length is 15 residues. The germline V gene encodes CDR1 SGHTA and CDR2 FQGNSA. V was cut by 1 base and J by 7 bases, with 14 bases left in between. CDR3 residues: CASSLGGGAGQPQHF. CDR3 nucleotide sequence: TGTGCCAGCAGCTTAGGAGGCGGGGCAGGGCAGCCCCAGCATTTT.

In regard to this clone: Distinct nucleotide sequences in the sample also encode this CDR3. J is TRBJ2-1 and V is TRBV27; no clear D gene. This CDR3 comprises 14 residues. V was trimmed by 2 bases and J by 4 bases, leaving 9 bases between them. Germline loops: CDR1 MNHEY, CDR2 SMNVEV (reference sequence). CDR3 protein: CASSLTSSYNEQFF. The CDR3, as DNA: TGTGCCAGCAGTTTAACATCCTCTTACAATGAGCAGTTCTTC.

This chain's CDR3 is CASSRNAGTADSPLHF. Here the CDR3 DNA reads TGTGCCAGCAGCCGAAATGCCGGGACCGCAGATTCACCCCTCCACTTT. V and J are TRBV11-2 and TRBJ1-6; D is possibly TRBD1 (5 bases). This CDR3 contains 16 residues. The germline CDR1 and CDR2 sequences are SGHAT and FQNNGV. V lost 5 bases and J 8 bases, leaving 19 bases between the germline ends. Drawing the rest from reference TRBV11-2 and TRBJ1-6, the complete variable domain is EAGVAQSPRYKIIEKRQSVAFWCNPISGHATLYWYQQILGQGPKLLIQFQNNGVVDDSQLPKDRFSAERLKGVDSTLKIQPAKLEDSAVYLCASSRNAGTADSPLHFGNGTRLTVT.